This TCR beta chain appears in the sequencing data of a study of blood T cell repertoires in COVID-19. CDR3 length equals 16 residues. Germline lookup yields CDR1 MGHRA and CDR2 YSYEKL. Trimming stripped 4 bases from V and 5 bases from J, with 17 bases between. Seattle cases were enrolled at active infection and followed longitudinally. Per the original data handling: Reference gene primer amplification gave nucleated cell count estimates. Produced via immunoSEQ multiplex PCR; TCRdb's table is partial and in-frame only. V and J calls and clone size are as listed in that table; D and trimming were resolved from the DNA. The table includes about 350,000 clones, more than 70% detected once.

Sequencing was carried out using peripheral blood. The receptor's source is a woman in her seventies with COVID-19, enrolled during active disease. The V call is TRBV4-1, the J call TRBJ2-2; possible D gene TRBD2, 6 bases. The CDR3 protein is CASSPTDRRGTGELFF. The CDR3 DNA sequence: TGCGCCAGCAGCCCGACCGACCGGAGGGGAACCGGGGAGCTGTTTTTT.